This T cell receptor (beta chain) was profiled in a study of blood T cells in healthy people across ages (dated by TCRdb to the mid-2010s). Broadly, across the study: In model experiments, template switching captured about one uniquely barcoded TCR beta cDNA molecule for every two T cells. The study measured age-related changes in TCR beta repertoire diversity using deep sequencing normalized with unique cDNA molecular identifiers. The donors were split into four age groups: young (average around 17 years), middle-aged (about 40), aged (about 62) and long-lived (roughly 88). To avoid experimental bias, donors of different ages were randomly spread across the sequencing lanes. Two additional independent replicas of 1 million unique cDNA reads from the same blood draw were analyzed for two donors (one aged 18 to 30 and one aged 80 or older).

Including the terminal cysteine and phenylalanine, the CDR3 comprises 17 residues. Just the 51-base CDR3 DNA is kept, in frame starting at base 1. Based on the germline V gene, the CDR1 and CDR2 sequences are MGHDK and SYGVNS. V sheds 4 bases and J sheds 3 bases, leaving 19 bases between their ends. To prepare the library, 5' RACE was applied. Sequencing was carried out with an Illumina HiSeq 2500. The second PCR ran for roughly 7 to 11 cycles and used a J-beta primer mix along with a sample-barcoded 5' primer. A unique molecular identifier was introduced onto each TCR beta cDNA molecule by a template-switch 5' adaptor carrying 12 random nucleotides. Each sample yielded at least 3 million CDR3-containing paired-end reads. The Mint cDNA synthesis kit, primed by a TRBC-specific oligonucleotide, was used to synthesize first-strand cDNA from all RNA. Following uracil-DNA glycosylase treatment, a first 18-cycle PCR with universal primers M1SS and BC2_uni_R was performed on all cDNA. The study's processing was this. For normalization, 1 million high-quality reads, each with a distinct molecular identifier, were randomly selected from each sample. Reads sharing molecular identifiers were discarded rather than binned into consensus sequences. CDR3 identification, clonotype clustering and error correction used MiTCR with a Q25 quality threshold and the strictest error-elimination algorithm. Lower-bound total TCR beta diversity was estimated with a nonparametric unseen species model using Euler transformation. TCRdb redid the processing of the public reads, applying fastp at Q25 and MiXCR, and retained in-frame beta chains. Each entry is one CDR3 protein sequence, shown with its most common DNA and genes. It is TCRdb's table, rather than the study itself, that gives the V and J calls and clone size. Within this sample are some 1.1 million distinct CDR3 sequences, with roughly two fifths of them counted one time only. The top ten hold about an eighth of the sample.

About this clonotype: Its antigen is still unknown. Base qualities are missing; no much larger clone stands one base away.

Systemically healthy Caucasian individuals from Russia, roughly 40 in total and aged roughly 6 to 100 years, were included as donors. Ten milliliters of peripheral blood were drawn from each donor into EDTA-treated Vacutainer tubes. Ficoll-Paque density-gradient centrifugation was used to isolate PBMCs, with at least 6.5 million per sample. Total RNA, at least 6 micrograms per sample, was extracted from PBMCs with Trizol reagent. Naive CD45RAhigh/CD27high T cell percentages were measured by flow cytometry on a PBMC aliquot from every donor. General conclusions and limits of the study: Bulk unsorted PBMC profiling prevented conclusive comparison of naive and antigen-experienced compartments. The long-lived group showed more naive CD4+ T cells, fewer expanded clones and increased TCR diversity than the aged group, suggesting age selection. As age increased, observed TCR beta diversity per million T cells dropped in a roughly linear way, and a significant reduction was already evident by age 40. Because donor CMV infection status was unknown, age-related changes in expanded clonotypes were potentially confounded. Estimates of total diversity based on one million sequenced T cells were considered lower bounds and underestimates. Observed TCR beta diversity correlated strongly with the percentage of naive T cells measured by flow cytometry.

In this chain, TRBV25-1 is recombined with TRBJ2-1; no D gene is confidently identified. The sample comprised blood. The sequence derives from a man aged 18 to 29 in good health. The DNA sequence reads TGTGCCAGCAGTGCCACCTGGACCCTCCTAGGCTACAATGAGCAGTTCTTC. It encodes CASSATWTLLGYNEQFF.